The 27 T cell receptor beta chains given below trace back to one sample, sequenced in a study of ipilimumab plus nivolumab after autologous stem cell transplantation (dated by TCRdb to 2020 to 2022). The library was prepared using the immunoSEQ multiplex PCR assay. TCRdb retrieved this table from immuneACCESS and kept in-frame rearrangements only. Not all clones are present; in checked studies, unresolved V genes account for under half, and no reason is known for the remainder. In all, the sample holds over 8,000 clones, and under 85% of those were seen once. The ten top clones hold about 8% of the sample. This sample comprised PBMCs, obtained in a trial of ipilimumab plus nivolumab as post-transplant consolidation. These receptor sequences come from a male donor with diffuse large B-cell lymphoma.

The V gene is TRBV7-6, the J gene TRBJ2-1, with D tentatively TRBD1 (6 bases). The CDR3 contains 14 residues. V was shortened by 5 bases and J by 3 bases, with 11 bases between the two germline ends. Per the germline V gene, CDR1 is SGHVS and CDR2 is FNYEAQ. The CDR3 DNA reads TGTGCCAGCAGCCCGGAGGACAGCTACAATGAGCAGTTCTTC. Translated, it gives CASSPEDSYNEQFF. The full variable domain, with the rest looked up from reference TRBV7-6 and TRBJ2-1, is GAGVSQSPRYKVTKRGQDVALRCDPISGHVSLYWYRQALGQGPEFLTYFNYEAQQDKSGLPNDRFSAERPEGSISTLTIQRTEQRDSAMYRCASSPEDSYNEQFFGPGTRLTVL.

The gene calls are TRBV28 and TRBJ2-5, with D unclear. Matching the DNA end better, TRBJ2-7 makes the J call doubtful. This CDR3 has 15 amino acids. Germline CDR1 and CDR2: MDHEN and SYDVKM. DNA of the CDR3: TGTGCCAGCCTTACTGCGGTGGGTGGGGTTTACGAGCAGTACTTC. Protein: CASLTAVGGVYEQYF.

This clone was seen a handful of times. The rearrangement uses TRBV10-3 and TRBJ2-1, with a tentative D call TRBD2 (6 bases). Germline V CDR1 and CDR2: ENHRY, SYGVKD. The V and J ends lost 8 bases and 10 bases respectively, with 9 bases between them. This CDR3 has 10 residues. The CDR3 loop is CAIGAGEQFF. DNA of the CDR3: TGTGCCATCGGTGCGGGAGAGCAGTTCTTC.

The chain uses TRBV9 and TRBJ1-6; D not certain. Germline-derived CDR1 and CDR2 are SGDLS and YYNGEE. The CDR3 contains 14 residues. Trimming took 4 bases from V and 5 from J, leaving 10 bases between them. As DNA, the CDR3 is TGTGCCAGCAGCAGGAATGATCATAATTCACCCCTCCACTTT. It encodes CASSRNDHNSPLHF.

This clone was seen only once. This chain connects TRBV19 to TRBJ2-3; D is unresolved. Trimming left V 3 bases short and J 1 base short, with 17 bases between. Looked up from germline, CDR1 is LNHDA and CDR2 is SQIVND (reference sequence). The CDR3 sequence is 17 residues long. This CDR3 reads CASSIMATSDGTDTQYF. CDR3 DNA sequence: TGTGCCAGTAGTATTATGGCTACCTCGGATGGCACAGATACGCAGTATTTT.

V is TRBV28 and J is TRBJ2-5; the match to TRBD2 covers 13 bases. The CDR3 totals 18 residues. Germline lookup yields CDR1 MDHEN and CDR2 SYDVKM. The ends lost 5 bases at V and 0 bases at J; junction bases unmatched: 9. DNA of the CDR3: TGTGCCAGCAGTCCCACAGGGGGACTAGCGGGGTACCAAGAGACCCAGTACTTC. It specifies CASSPTGGLAGYQETQYF.

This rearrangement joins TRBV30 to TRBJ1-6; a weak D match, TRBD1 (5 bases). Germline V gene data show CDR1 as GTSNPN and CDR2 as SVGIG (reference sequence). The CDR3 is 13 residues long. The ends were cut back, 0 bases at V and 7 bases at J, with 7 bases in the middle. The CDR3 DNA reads TGTGCCTGGAGTGTACAGGTGAATTCACCCCTCCACTTT. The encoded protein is CAWSVQVNSPLHF.

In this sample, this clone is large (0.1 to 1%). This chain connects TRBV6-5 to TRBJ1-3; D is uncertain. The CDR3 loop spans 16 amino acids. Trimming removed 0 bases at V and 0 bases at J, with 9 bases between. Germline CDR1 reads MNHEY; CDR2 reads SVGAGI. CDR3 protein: CASSYSEAISGNTIYF. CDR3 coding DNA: TGTGCCAGCAGTTACTCAGAGGCGATCTCTGGAAACACCATATATTTT.

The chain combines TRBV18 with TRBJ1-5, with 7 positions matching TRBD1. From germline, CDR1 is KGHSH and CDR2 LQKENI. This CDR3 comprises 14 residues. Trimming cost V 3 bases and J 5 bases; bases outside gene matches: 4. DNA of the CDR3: TGTGCCAGCTCACCGACAGGGTTCGATCAGCCCCAGCATTTT. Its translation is CASSPTGFDQPQHF.

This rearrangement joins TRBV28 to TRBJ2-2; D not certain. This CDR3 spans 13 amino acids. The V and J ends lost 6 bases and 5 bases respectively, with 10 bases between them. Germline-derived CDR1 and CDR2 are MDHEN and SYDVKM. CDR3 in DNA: TGTGCCAGCAGGCAGGACCAAACCGGGGAGCTGTTTTTT. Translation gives CASRQDQTGELFF.

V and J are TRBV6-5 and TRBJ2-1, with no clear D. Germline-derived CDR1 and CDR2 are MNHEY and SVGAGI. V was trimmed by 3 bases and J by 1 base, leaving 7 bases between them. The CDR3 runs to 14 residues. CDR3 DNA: TGTGCCAGCAGTTATTACAGTTCCTACAATGAGCAGTTCTTC. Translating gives CASSYYSSYNEQFF.

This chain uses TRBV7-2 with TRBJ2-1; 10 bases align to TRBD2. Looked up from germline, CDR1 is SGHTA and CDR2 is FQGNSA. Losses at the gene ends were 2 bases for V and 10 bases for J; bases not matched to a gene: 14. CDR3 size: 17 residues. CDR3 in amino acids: CASSLKFEFASGGEQFF. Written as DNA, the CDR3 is TGTGCCAGCAGCTTAAAATTTGAGTTTGCTAGCGGGGGAGAGCAGTTCTTC.

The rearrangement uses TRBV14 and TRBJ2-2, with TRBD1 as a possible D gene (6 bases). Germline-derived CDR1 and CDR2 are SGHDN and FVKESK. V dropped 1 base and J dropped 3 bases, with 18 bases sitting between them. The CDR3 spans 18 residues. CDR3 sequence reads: CASSQGGVTGMYTGELFF. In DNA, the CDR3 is TGTGCCAGCAGCCAAGGTGGTGTCACAGGGATGTACACCGGGGAGCTGTTTTTT.

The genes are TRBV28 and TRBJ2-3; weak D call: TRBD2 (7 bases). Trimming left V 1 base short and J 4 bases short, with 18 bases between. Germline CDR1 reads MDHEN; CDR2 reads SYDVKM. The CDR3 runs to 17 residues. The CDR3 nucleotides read TGTGCCAGCAGTTTATTCTTGGTGGGGGGGCCCTCAGATACGCAGTATTTT. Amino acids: CASSLFLVGGPSDTQYF.

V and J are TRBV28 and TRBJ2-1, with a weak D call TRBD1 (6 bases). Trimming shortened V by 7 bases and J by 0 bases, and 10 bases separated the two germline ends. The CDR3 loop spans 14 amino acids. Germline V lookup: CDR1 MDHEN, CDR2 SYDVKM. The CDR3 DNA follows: TGTGCCAGCACTCGACAGGCCTCCTACAATGAGCAGTTCTTC. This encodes CASTRQASYNEQFF.

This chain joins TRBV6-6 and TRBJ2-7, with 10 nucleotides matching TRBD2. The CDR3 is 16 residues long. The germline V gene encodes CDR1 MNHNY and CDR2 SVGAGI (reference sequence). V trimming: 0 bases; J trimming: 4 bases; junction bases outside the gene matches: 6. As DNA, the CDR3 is TGTGCCAGCAGTTACTCGATTCCTAGCGGGGGTTACGAGCAGTACTTC. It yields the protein CASSYSIPSGGYEQYF.

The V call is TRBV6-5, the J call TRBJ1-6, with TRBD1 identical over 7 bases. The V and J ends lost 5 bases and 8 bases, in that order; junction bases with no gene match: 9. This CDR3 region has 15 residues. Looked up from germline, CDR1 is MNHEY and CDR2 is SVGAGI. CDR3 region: CASSARDSLYSPLHF. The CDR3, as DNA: TGTGCCAGCAGTGCCCGGGACAGCCTATATTCACCCCTCCACTTT.

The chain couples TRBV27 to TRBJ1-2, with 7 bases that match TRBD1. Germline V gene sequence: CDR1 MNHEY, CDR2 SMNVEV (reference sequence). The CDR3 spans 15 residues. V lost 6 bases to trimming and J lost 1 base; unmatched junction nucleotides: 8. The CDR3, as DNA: TGTGCCAGCAGCCACTTCCGGGACAGTAACTATGGCTACACCTTC. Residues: CASSHFRDSNYGYTF.

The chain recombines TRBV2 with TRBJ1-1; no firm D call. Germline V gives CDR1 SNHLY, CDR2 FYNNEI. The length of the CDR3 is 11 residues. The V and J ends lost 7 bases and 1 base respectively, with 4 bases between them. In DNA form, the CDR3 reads TGTGCCAGCATTCGGAACACTGAAGCTTTCTTT. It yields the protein CASIRNTEAFF.

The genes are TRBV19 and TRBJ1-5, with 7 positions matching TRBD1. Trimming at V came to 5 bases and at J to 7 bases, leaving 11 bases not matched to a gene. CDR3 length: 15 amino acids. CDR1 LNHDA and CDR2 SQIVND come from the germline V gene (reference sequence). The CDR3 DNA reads TGTGCCAGTAGTGTTCGACAGGGCCCTGGGCAGCCCCAGCATTTT. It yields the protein CASSVRQGPGQPQHF.

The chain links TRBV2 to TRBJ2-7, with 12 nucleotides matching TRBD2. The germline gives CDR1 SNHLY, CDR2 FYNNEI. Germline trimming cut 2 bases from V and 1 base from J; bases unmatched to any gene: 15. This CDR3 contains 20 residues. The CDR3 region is CASSELVWETSGGKSYEQYF. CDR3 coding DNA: TGTGCCAGCAGTGAATTGGTATGGGAGACTAGCGGGGGAAAGTCCTACGAGCAGTACTTC.

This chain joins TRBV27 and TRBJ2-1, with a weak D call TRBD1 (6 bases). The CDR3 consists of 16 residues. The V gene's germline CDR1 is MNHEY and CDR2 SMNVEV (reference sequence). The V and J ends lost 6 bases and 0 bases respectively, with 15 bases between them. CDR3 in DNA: TGTGCCAGCAGCCCAGGGGCAGCGAGCTCCTACAATGAGCAGTTCTTC. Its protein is CASSPGAASSYNEQFF.

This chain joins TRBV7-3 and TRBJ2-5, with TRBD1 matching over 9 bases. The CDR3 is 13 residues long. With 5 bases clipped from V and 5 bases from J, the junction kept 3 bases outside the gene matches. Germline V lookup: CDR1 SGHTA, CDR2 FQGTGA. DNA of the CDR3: TGTGCCAGCAGCAGGACAGGGGCTGAGACCCAGTACTTC. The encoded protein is CASSRTGAETQYF.

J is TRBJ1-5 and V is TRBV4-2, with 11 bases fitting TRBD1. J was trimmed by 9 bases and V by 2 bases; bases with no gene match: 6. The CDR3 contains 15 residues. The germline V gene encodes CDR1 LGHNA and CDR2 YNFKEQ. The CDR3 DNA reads TGTGCCAGCAGCCAACCCGGGACAGGGGGGCGGCCCCAGCATTTT. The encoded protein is CASSQPGTGGRPQHF.

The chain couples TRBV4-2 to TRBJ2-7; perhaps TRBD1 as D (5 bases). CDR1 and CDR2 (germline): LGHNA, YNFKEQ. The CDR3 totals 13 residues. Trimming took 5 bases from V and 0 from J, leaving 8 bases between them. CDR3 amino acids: CASSDSSSYEQYF. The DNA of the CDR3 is TGTGCCAGCAGCGACAGTAGCTCCTACGAGCAGTACTTC.

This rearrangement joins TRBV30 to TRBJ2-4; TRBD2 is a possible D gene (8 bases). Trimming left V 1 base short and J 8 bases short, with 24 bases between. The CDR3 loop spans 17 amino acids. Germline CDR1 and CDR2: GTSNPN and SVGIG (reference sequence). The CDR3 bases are TGTGCCTGGAGTGCACAACGGACTAGCAGGGGGGTAGACATTCAGTACTTC. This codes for CAWSAQRTSRGVDIQYF. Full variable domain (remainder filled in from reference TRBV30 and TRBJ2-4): SQTIHQWPATLVQPVGSPLSLECTVEGTSNPNLYWYRQAAGRGLQLLFYSVGIGQISSEVPQNLSASRPQDRQFILSSKKLLLSDSGFYLCAWSAQRTSRGVDIQYFGAGTRLSVL.

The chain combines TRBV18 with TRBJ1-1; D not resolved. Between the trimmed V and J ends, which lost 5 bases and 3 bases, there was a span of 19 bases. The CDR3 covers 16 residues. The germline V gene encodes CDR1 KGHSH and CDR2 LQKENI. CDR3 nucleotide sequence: TGTGCCAGCTCAGCCGGGTCAAGGAAAAGGGACACTGAAGCTTTCTTT. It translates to CASSAGSRKRDTEAFF.